The present T cell receptor beta chain was sequenced within a study of identical twins. Germline-derived CDR1 and CDR2 are MNHNS and SASEGT. The CDR3 is 14 residues long. Losses at the gene ends were 6 bases for V and 6 bases for J; bases not matched to a gene: 6. One entry per CDR3 protein, called by TCRdb with MiXCR from the 5' RACE reads. Here the sample spans some 760,000 distinct CDR3 sequences, about 20% being singletons. These sequences were also reported in another study, on T cells expressing NK-cell markers.

The source is a woman aged 18-29 years in good health. This rearrangement joins TRBV6-1 to TRBJ2-5; 11 positions match TRBD1. What was sequenced was PBMCs. CDR3 sequence: CASSPGQGAQTQYF. The CDR3 DNA follows: TGTGCCAGCAGCCCCGGACAGGGGGCGCAGACCCAGTACTTC.